The clone carrying this T cell receptor (beta chain) was detected only a few times. Its antigen is currently unknown. The record originates from a study of beta chain features in type 1 diabetes. Whole-study findings and limits: Shortening of TCRB CDR3s, moderate but significant, appeared in all four CD4+ subsets of Type 1 diabetes patients.

V was trimmed by 2 bases and J by 2 bases, leaving 10 bases between them. This CDR3 has 14 amino acids. Germline CDR1 is MNHEY and CDR2 is SVGAGI. The sequenced template was cDNA made from the entire isolated RNA. The read count averaged roughly 4 million across naive, central memory and regulatory T cell samples. Using immunoSEQ multiplex PCR, the repertoire was profiled, and TCRdb retains in-frame clones only, with some absent. The data show hundreds of thousands of clones, with roughly a sixth seen just once and under 0.095% held by the top ten. The TCR originated in a man between 18 and 35 years old in good health. The V and J genes are TRBV6-5 and TRBJ2-7, with D uncertain. Material for sequencing was naive CD4+ T cells from blood. CDR3 amino acids: CASSYEFPPYEQYF. DNA for the CDR3: TGTGCCAGCAGTTACGAGTTTCCTCCCTACGAGCAGTACTTC.